The rows below give T cell receptor beta chains drawn from one sample of a study of blood T cell repertoires in COVID-19. Method: immunoSEQ multiplex PCR; TCRdb's copy keeps in-frame clones and lacks some. The data hold about 130,000 clones, with 75% to 85% observed a single time. Source material: peripheral blood. These receptors were obtained from an older woman with COVID-19, enrolled during active disease. The CDR3 runs from the conserved cysteine through the conserved F or W. D genes are given only for firm matches. Not every row has a clone size; where given, it reads once, few, many or a size class.

TRBD1,TRBJ2-1,NA,TRBV6-6,CASSQQQGAQNEQFF,TGTGCCAGCAGCCAACAACAGGGGGCGCAAAATGAGCAGTTCTTC
TRBD1,TRBJ1-5,NA,TRBV28,CASWTGMGQPQHF,TGTGCCAGCTGGACAGGGATGGGTCAGCCCCAGCATTTT
NA,TRBJ2-7,few,TRBV30,CAWSPADYSYEQYF,TGTGCCTGGAGCCCCGCGGACTACTCCTACGAGCAGTACTTC
NA,TRBJ1-5,NA,TRBV6-1,CASSELGANQPQHF,TGTGCCAGCAGTGAACTGGGGGCCAATCAGCCCCAGCATTTT
NA,TRBJ1-3,NA,TRBV19,CASSIGRTPIFGNTIYF,TGTGCCAGTAGTATAGGAAGGACTCCAATTTTCGGAAACACCATATATTTT
TRBD1,TRBJ1-1,NA,TRBV30,CAWTPGQWGSTEAFF,TGTGCCTGGACTCCGGGACAGTGGGGGAGCACTGAAGCTTTCTTT
NA,TRBJ1-1,once,TRBV3-1/TRBV3-2,CASSPSPDVWREAFF,TGTGCCAGCAGCCCTTCTCCCGACGTATGGAGGGAAGCTTTCTTT
TRBD1,TRBJ1-3,NA,TRBV30,CAWSVPGQRNTIYF,TGTGCCTGGAGTGTCCCGGGACAGAGAAACACCATATATTTT
NA,TRBJ1-6,NA,TRBV27,CASSPTELYNSPLHF,TGTGCCAGCAGTCCGACAGAGCTTTATAATTCACCCCTCCACTTT
NA,TRBJ2-3,NA,TRBV19,CASSIQGTTQYF,TGTGCCAGTAGTATACAGGGGACTACGCAGTATTTT
NA,TRBJ2-7,few,TRBV6-5,CATAAGSGEQYF,TGTGCCACCGCCGCGGGCTCCGGCGAGCAGTACTTC
NA,TRBJ1-2,few,TRBV5-4,CASSLEGDKGGYTF,TGTGCCAGCAGCTTGGAGGGAGATAAGGGTGGCTACACCTTC
TRBD2,TRBJ2-3,few,TRBV16,CASRPTGTSGRTDTQYF,TGTGCCAGCAGGCCTACTGGGACTAGCGGGCGCACAGATACGCAGTATTTT
NA,TRBJ1-2,once,TRBV19,CASSPTRSYGYTF,TGTGCCAGTAGTCCCACCCGTAGCTATGGCTACACCTTC
TRBD1,TRBJ1-6,few,TRBV9,CASSRDRGDSPLHF,TGTGCCAGCAGTCGGGACAGGGGGGATTCACCCCTCCACTTT
TRBD1,TRBJ1-3,NA,TRBV6-6,CASSGTALSGNTIYF,TGTGCCAGCAGTGGGACAGCGTTGTCTGGAAACACCATATATTTT
NA,TRBJ2-7,NA,TRBV2,CASSEEAATAYEQYF,TGTGCCAGCAGTGAAGAGGCGGCTACCGCCTACGAGCAGTACTTC
NA,TRBJ2-2,NA,TRBV19,CASMVFGQKNTGELFF,TGTGCCAGTATGGTATTTGGGCAGAAAAACACCGGGGAGCTGTTTTTT
NA,TRBJ2-7,NA,TRBV5-6,CASSLVQSYEQYF,TGTGCCAGCAGCTTGGTACAGTCCTACGAGCAGTACTTC
NA,TRBJ1-1,NA,TRBV6-5,CASSPILNTEAFF,TGTGCCAGCAGTCCCATCCTGAACACTGAAGCTTTCTTT
TRBD1,TRBJ1-2,NA,TRBV4-3,CASSQQTGTGTVVGYGYTF,TGCGCCAGCAGCCAGCAGACCGGGACAGGGACCGTAGTTGGCTATGGCTACACCTTC
TRBD1,TRBJ2-2,NA,TRBV24-1,CATSEPGQGNTGELFF,TGTGCCACCAGTGAACCGGGACAGGGAAACACCGGGGAGCTGTTTTTT
NA,TRBJ1-1,once,TRBV27,CATRCVREVCRTEAFF,TGTGCCACCCGATGTGTCAGGGAAGTCTGTAGGACTGAAGCTTTCTTT
NA,TRBJ1-3,NA,TRBV25-1,CASSTFDRDSGNTIYF,TGTGCCAGCAGTACTTTCGACAGAGACTCTGGAAACACCATATATTTT
NA,TRBJ2-2,NA,TRBV10-3,CAISVASGTNTGELFF,TGTGCCATCAGTGTGGCGAGCGGAACGAACACCGGGGAGCTGTTTTTT
TRBD1,TRBJ2-1,NA,TRBV2,CASSGTGEGEQFF,TGTGCCAGCAGTGGGACAGGGGAGGGCGAGCAGTTCTTC
NA,TRBJ2-3,NA,TRBV6-5,CASSGGSTDTQYF,TGTGCCAGCAGCGGGGGTAGCACAGATACGCAGTATTTT
NA,TRBJ1-2,once,TRBV3-1/TRBV3-2,CASSQGADSLYGYTF,TGTGCCAGCAGCCAAGGGGCCGACAGCCTCTATGGCTACACCTTC
TRBD1,TRBJ1-5,NA,TRBV6-2/TRBV6-3,CASSRTGNQPQHF,TGTGCCAGCAGCAGGACAGGGAATCAGCCCCAGCATTTT
TRBD1,TRBJ2-7,NA,TRBV6-6,CASKEQGASYEQYF,TGTGCCAGCAAGGAGCAGGGGGCCTCCTACGAGCAGTACTTC
NA,TRBJ2-1,few,TRBV3-1/TRBV3-2,CASSQDEREQFF,TGTGCCAGCAGCCAAGATGAGCGGGAGCAGTTCTTC
NA,TRBJ1-1,NA,TRBV7-3,CASSSGSGTEAFF,TGTGCCAGCAGCAGCGGAAGCGGGACTGAAGCTTTCTTT
TRBD1,TRBJ2-1,NA,TRBV15,CATSRGQGSDEQFF,TGTGCCACCAGCAGGGGACAGGGGTCGGATGAGCAGTTCTTC
TRBD1,TRBJ2-7,few,TRBV28,CASNRGYEQYF,TGTGCCAGCAACAGGGGTTACGAGCAGTACTTC
NA,TRBJ1-6,NA,TRBV6-5,CASSYGQNNSPLHF,TGTGCCAGCAGTTACGGGCAGAATAATTCACCCCTCCACTTT
NA,TRBJ2-7,NA,TRBV30,CAWSVGWGDEQYF,TGTGCCTGGAGTGTAGGATGGGGCGACGAGCAGTACTTC
NA,TRBJ1-1,NA,TRBV7-2,CASSLNRENTEAFF,TGTGCCAGCAGCTTAAACAGGGAGAACACTGAAGCTTTCTTT